This entry lists 22 T cell receptor beta chains sequenced from one sample in a study of CD8+CD57+ T cells in acquired aplastic anemia. Genomic DNA, serving as template, underwent TCR beta VDJ and CDR3 profiling. TCRdb re-called the reads through MiXCR, storing one row per CDR3 protein. The sample yields some 220,000 distinct CDR3 sequences, 34% seen once. The sample was sorted CD4+, CD8+, or CD8+CD57+ T cells (not recorded which) from PBMCs. These receptors originate from a human donor in good health, serving as a control.

The chain employs TRBV5-1 and TRBJ1-2; D not certain. Germline CDR1 and CDR2: SGHRS and YFSETQ. V was shortened by 0 bases and J by 8 bases, with 11 bases between the two germline ends. This CDR3 has 13 residues. CDR3 in DNA: TGCGCCAGCAGCTTGGAGGTAGGGCCGGGCTACACCTTC. Protein product: CASSLEVGPGYTF.

V and J are TRBV5-1 and TRBJ1-1; 8 positions agree with TRBD1. Germline V gives CDR1 SGHRS, CDR2 YFSETQ. This CDR3 has 15 amino acids. Trimming took 4 bases from V and 13 from J; bases not matched to a gene: 18. The CDR3 bases are TGCGCCAGCAGCACTGGACAGGGTTTCTCAGAAGGGATTTTCTTT. Amino acid sequence: CASSTGQGFSEGIFF. The full variable domain, rest sourced from reference TRBV5-1 and TRBJ1-1, is KAGVTQTPRYLIKTRGQQVTLSCSPISGHRSVSWYQQTPGQGLQFLFEYFSETQRNKGNFPGRFSGRQFSNSRSEMNVSTLELGDSALYLCASSTGQGFSEGIFFGQGTRLTVV.

This rearrangement joins TRBV7-8 to TRBJ1-2, with 7 positions matching TRBD1. Per the germline V gene, CDR1 is SGHVS and CDR2 is FQNEAQ. Trimming at V came to 5 bases and at J to 5 bases, leaving 5 bases not matched to a gene. This CDR3 region has 13 residues. CDR3 nucleotides: TGTGCCAGCAGCGACCAACAGGGGTATGGCTACACCTTC. It translates to CASSDQQGYGYTF.

This clonotype occurred many times. The junction and the germline gene differ at one end; a read error may be behind it. This rearrangement joins TRBV7-2 to TRBJ2-3; D call uncertain. This CDR3 has 11 amino acids. The germline V gene encodes CDR1 SGHTA and CDR2 FQGNSA. CDR3 in amino acids: CATARLGPLYF. CDR3 nucleotides: TGTGCCACCGCCCGGTTGGGCCCCTTGTACTTT.

This clonotype has more than one count but fewer than ten. This sequence joins TRBV19 and TRBJ2-7, with TRBD1 matching over 11 bases. From germline, CDR1 is LNHDA and CDR2 SQIVND (reference sequence). V was pared by 4 bases and J by 2 bases, with 4 bases of the junction left unmatched. The CDR3 sequence is 15 residues long. CDR3 amino acids: CASSRGTGGAYEQYF. CDR3 sequence (DNA): TGTGCCAGTAGTAGGGGGACAGGGGGTGCCTACGAGCAGTACTTC.

Of note for this clonotype: Given a much more abundant clone one base away, this may be a read error. The genes are TRBV7-9 and TRBJ1-4, with TRBD1 matching over 7 bases. CDR1 and CDR2 (germline): SEHNR, FQNEAQ (reference sequence). J gave up 8 bases and V 6 bases, and 12 bases lay outside the gene matches. The CDR3 has 15 amino acids. CDR3 coding DNA: TGTGCCAGCAGACGCCGGGACAGCCTAGGGGAAAAACTGTTTTTT. Encoded protein: CASRRRDSLGEKLFF. Full variable domain (rest looked up from reference TRBV7-9 and TRBJ1-4): DTGVSQNPRHKITKRGQNVTFRCDPISEHNRLYWYRQTLGQGPEFLTYFQNEAQLEKSRLLSDRFSAERPKGSFSTLEIQRTEQGDSAMYLCASRRRDSLGEKLFFGSGTQLSVL.

About this clonotype: One base away lies a much larger clone, so this may be a sequencing read error. The gene calls are TRBV20-1 and TRBJ1-4, with D unclear. Germline CDR1 DFQATT, CDR2 SNEGSKA (reference sequence). The CDR3 length is 13 residues. The V end was cut by 1 base, the J end by 7 bases, with 10 bases between. This CDR3 is CSARGRTVEKLFF. The CDR3 DNA is TGCAGTGCTAGAGGGAGGACGGTTGAAAAACTGTTTTTT.

This clonotype occurred many times. J is TRBJ2-1 and V is TRBV29-1, with 7 bases identical to TRBD2. The CDR3 is 13 residues long. The germline CDR1 and CDR2 sequences are SQVTM and ANQGSEA. The CDR3 is CGASGDIYNEQFF. The DNA for the CDR3 is TGCGGGGCTAGCGGAGACATCTACAATGAGCAGTTCTTC.

This clonotype was seen a handful of times. The rearrangement links TRBV30 to TRBJ1-2; the D gene is possibly TRBD1 (6 bases). Trimming left V 2 bases short and J 4 bases short, with 8 bases between. CDR1 GTSNPN and CDR2 SVGIG come from the germline V gene (reference sequence). This CDR3 spans 12 amino acids. CDR3 amino acids: CAWSMTGYGYTF. CDR3 DNA: TGTGCCTGGAGTATGACAGGCTATGGCTACACCTTC.

Many counts were recorded for this clonotype. The chain has TRBV7-2 and TRBJ1-6, with TRBD1 matching over 7 bases. The CDR3 is 16 amino acids. Trimming cost V 5 bases and J 6 bases; bases outside gene matches: 10. The V gene's germline CDR1 is SGHTA and CDR2 FQGNSA. The CDR3 region has the DNA TGTGCCAGCAGCACCTACAGGGGTAACGGTAATTCACCCCTCCACTTT. This translates into CASSTYRGNGNSPLHF.

This rearrangement joins TRBV15 to TRBJ1-2; weak D call: TRBD1 (5 bases). The CDR3 contains 12 residues. The germline V gene encodes CDR1 LNHNV and CDR2 YYDKDF (reference sequence). Trimming shortened V by 1 base and J by 12 bases, and 12 bases separated the two germline ends. CDR3 protein: CATSRAGAGNTF. Written as DNA, the CDR3 is TGTGCCACCAGCAGAGCCGGGGCTGGAAACACCTTC.

Notes on this clonotype: A read error may account for a junction end that differs from germline. The gene calls are TRBV10-3 and TRBJ2-7, with TRBD1 identical over 9 bases. From germline, CDR1 is ENHRY and CDR2 SYGVKD. This CDR3 is 15 amino acids long. Here the CDR3 reads CASSYRDRESYKQYF. Written as DNA, the CDR3 is TGTGCCAGCAGTTACCGGGACAGGGAATCCTACAAGCAGTACTTC.

Many counts were recorded for this clonotype. The gene calls are TRBV6-6 and TRBJ1-2; TRBD1 matches 9 bases. The CDR3 covers 16 residues. V lost 2 bases and J lost 4; bases outside the gene matches: 8. Per the germline V gene, CDR1 is MNHNY and CDR2 is SVGAGI (reference sequence). The CDR3 region is CASSYRWTGERYGYTF. The CDR3 DNA follows: TGTGCCAGCAGTTACCGCTGGACAGGGGAGCGCTATGGCTACACCTTC.

This chain connects TRBV4-1 to TRBJ2-2, with 9 bases aligning to TRBD2. The CDR3 is 17 residues long. Trimming removed 1 base from V and 3 bases from J; junction bases left unmatched: 6. Germline lookup yields CDR1 MGHRA and CDR2 YSYEKL. CDR3 coding DNA: TGCGCCAGCAGCCAAGTCTTGCTAGCGGGATACACCGGGGAGCTGTTTTTT. The encoded protein is CASSQVLLAGYTGELFF.

The genes are TRBV29-1 and TRBJ2-5; 10 bases agree with TRBD1. This CDR3 has 13 amino acids. CDR1 and CDR2 (germline): SQVTM, ANQGSEA. Trimming removed 4 bases from V and 5 bases from J; junction bases left unmatched: 4. Here the CDR3 DNA reads TGCAGCGTTGGGGACAGGGGTGTGGAGACCCAGTACTTC. Translating gives CSVGDRGVETQYF. Full variable domain (rest looked up from reference TRBV29-1 and TRBJ2-5): SAVISQKPSRDICQRGTSLTIQCQVDSQVTMMFWYRQQPGQSLTLIATANQGSEATYESGFVIDKFPISRPNLTFSTLTVSNMSPEDSSIYLCSVGDRGVETQYFGPGTRLLVL.

The rearrangement links TRBV5-4 to TRBJ2-3, with D hard to call. Per germline, CDR1 SGHNT and CDR2 YYREEE (reference sequence). Trimming shortened V by 6 bases and J by 0 bases, and 11 bases separated the two germline ends. The CDR3 runs 14 residues. CDR3 residues: CASNIRASTDTQYF. The CDR3 DNA reads as TGTGCCAGCAATATCAGAGCTAGCACAGATACGCAGTATTTT.

This chain connects TRBV7-2 to TRBJ1-2; D may be TRBD1 (5 bases). The ends were cut back, 6 bases at V and 9 bases at J, with 17 bases in the middle. The germline gives CDR1 SGHTA, CDR2 FQGNSA. The CDR3 spans 13 residues. CDR3 in DNA: TGTGCCAGCAGTCGGGACCGCAACGATAGCTACACCTTC. It is translated as CASSRDRNDSYTF.

This chain joins TRBV13 and TRBJ2-3; D is perhaps TRBD1 (5 bases). The J call may be wrong; the DNA end is better matched by TRBJ2-5. Looked up from germline, CDR1 is PRHDT and CDR2 is FYEKMQ (reference sequence). The CDR3 loop spans 14 amino acids. CDR3 bases: TGTGCCAGCAGGGCAGGGTTCGGACGAGAGACCCAGTACTTC. Amino acids: CASRAGFGRETQYF.

This clonotype was counted at least ten times. The V call is TRBV24-1, the J call TRBJ2-1; 8 bases fit TRBD1. V lost 1 base and J lost 6; bases outside the gene matches: 4. The CDR3 loop spans 15 amino acids. Germline V gene lookup returns CDR1 KGHDR and CDR2 SFDVKD. Written as DNA, the CDR3 is TGTGCCACCAGTGATTTAGGCAGGGGGCCCAATGAGCAGTTCTTC. Translated, it gives CATSDLGRGPNEQFF.

V is TRBV4-1 and J is TRBJ1-1, with a possible D match to TRBD1 (6 bases). The CDR3 runs to 16 residues. With 8 bases removed from V and 3 bases from J, the gap between germline ends came to 22 bases. Per germline, CDR1 MGHRA and CDR2 YSYEKL. CDR3: CASRQRDIIGDTEAFF. CDR3 sequence (DNA): TGCGCCAGCCGACAAAGGGACATTATCGGAGACACTGAAGCTTTCTTT.

Notes on this clonotype: A much larger clonotype is one base distant, so this may be a read error. The chain employs TRBV9 and TRBJ2-5; TRBD2 matches 7 bases. V lost 3 bases and J lost 1; bases outside the gene matches: 3. The CDR3 sequence is 14 residues long. Per the germline V gene, CDR1 is SGDLS and CDR2 is YYNGEE. CDR3 in DNA: TGTGCCAGCAGCGCGGGGGGTTTCCAAGAGACCCAGTACTTC. Translating it yields CASSAGGFQETQYF.

As regards this clonotype: At one end, the junction sequence differs from germline, possibly due to a read error. The chain carries TRBV5-1 and TRBJ2-2, with 7 bases that match TRBD2. CDR3 length equals 13 residues. Germline CDR1 is SGHRS and CDR2 is YFSETQ. The CDR3 sequence is CASSLAGCGGLFF. The CDR3 coding sequence is TGCGCCAGCAGCTTGGCCGGGTGCGGGGGGCTGTTTTTT.